This T cell receptor beta chain was captured by sequencing in a study of response to subunit inactivated influenza vaccine. General study points: Few new T cells, the authors suggested, are recruited by each seasonal influenza vaccination.

J lost 9 bases, V lost 3 bases, and 6 bases had no gene match. The CDR3 is 16 residues long. CDR1 is SGHRS and CDR2 is YFSETQ in the germline V gene. One entry per CDR3 protein, called by TCRdb with MiXCR from the RT-PCR reads. The sample records hundreds of thousands of distinct CDR3 sequences, approximately 7.7% being singletons. At least ten counts were recorded for this clonotype. Its antigen remains unidentified. Source: PBMCs from blood, taken around 25 months after vaccination. The clonotype was recovered from a man aged 50 to 75 who received an inactivated influenza vaccine. The chain joins TRBV5-1 to TRBJ2-1, with TRBD2 matching 16 bases. The CDR3 sequence: CASSWMGLAGGAEQFF. In nucleotides, the CDR3 is TGCGCCAGCAGCTGGATGGGACTAGCGGGGGGGGCTGAGCAGTTCTTC.